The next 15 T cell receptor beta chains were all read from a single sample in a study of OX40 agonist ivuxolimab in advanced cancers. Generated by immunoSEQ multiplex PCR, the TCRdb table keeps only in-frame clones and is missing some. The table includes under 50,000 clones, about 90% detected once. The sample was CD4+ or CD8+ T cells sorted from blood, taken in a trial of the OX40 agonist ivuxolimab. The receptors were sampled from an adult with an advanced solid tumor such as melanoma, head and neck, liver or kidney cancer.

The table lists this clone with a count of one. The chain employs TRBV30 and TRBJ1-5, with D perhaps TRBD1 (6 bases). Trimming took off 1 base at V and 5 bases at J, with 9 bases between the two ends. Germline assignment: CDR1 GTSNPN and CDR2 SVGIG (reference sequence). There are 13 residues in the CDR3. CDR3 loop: CAWSEQGHQPQHF. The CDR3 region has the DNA TGTGCCTGGAGTGAACAGGGTCATCAGCCCCAGCATTTT.

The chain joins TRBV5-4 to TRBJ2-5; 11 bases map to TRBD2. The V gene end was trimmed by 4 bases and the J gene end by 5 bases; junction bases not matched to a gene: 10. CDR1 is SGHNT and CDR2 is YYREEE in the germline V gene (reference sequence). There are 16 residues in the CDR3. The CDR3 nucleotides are TGTGCCAGCAGCCCGCAACTAGCGGGAGTCGGTGAGACCCAGTACTTC. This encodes CASSPQLAGVGETQYF.

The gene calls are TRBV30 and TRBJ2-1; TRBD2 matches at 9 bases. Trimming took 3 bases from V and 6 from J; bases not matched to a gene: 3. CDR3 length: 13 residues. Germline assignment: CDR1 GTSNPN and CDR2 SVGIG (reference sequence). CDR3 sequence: CAWRLAGTNEQFF. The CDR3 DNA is TGTGCCTGGAGGCTAGCGGGAACCAATGAGCAGTTCTTC.

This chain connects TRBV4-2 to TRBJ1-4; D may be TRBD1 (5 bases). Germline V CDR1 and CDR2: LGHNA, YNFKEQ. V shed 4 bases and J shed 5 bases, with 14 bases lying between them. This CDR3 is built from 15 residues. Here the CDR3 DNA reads TGTGCCAGCAGCCTTGACCCGCAGGGAAATGAAAAACTGTTTTTT. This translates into CASSLDPQGNEKLFF.

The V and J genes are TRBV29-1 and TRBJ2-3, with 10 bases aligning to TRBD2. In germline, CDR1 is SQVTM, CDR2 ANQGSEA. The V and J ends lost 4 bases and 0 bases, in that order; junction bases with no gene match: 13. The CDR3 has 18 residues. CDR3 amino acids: CSVAALVTSGTSTDTQYF. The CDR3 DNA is TGCAGCGTTGCAGCACTGGTAACTAGCGGGACTAGCACAGATACGCAGTATTTT.

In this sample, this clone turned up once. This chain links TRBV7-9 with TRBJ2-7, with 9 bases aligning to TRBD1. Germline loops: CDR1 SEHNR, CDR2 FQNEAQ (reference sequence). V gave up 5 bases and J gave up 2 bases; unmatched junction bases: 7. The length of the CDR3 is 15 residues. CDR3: CASSAGQGTPYEQYF. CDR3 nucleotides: TGTGCCAGCAGCGCCGGACAGGGGACTCCCTACGAGCAGTACTTC.

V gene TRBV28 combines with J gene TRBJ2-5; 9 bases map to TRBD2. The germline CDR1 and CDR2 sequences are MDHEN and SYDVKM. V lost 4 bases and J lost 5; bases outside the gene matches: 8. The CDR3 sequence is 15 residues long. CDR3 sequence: CASSYGSGSLETQYF. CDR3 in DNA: TGTGCCAGCAGTTACGGTAGCGGGAGTCTGGAGACCCAGTACTTC.

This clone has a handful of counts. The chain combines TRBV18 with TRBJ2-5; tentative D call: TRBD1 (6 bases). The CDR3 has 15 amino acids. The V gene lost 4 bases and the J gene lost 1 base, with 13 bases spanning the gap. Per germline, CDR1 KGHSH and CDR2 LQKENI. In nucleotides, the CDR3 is TGTGCCAGCTCACTCGTGGACAGTAGCCAAGAGACCCAGTACTTC. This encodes CASSLVDSSQETQYF. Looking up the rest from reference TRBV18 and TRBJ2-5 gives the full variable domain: NAGVMQNPRHLVRRRGQEARLRCSPMKGHSHVYWYRQLPEEGLKFMVYLQKENIIDESGMPKERFSAEFPKEGPSILRIQQVVRGDSAAYFCASSLVDSSQETQYFGPGTRLLVL.

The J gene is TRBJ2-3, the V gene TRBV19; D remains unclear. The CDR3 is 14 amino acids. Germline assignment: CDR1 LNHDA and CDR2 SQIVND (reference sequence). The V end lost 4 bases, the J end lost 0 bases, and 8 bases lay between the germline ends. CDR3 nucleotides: TGTGCCAGTAGTACCGACTGGAGCACAGATACGCAGTATTTT. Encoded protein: CASSTDWSTDTQYF.

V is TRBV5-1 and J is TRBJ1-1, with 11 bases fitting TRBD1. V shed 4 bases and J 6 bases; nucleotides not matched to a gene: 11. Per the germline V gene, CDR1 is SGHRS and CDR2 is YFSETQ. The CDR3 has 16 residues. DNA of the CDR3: TGCGCCAGCAGCGAGGCCGGGACAGGGGGAAAGTCTGAAGCTTTCTTT. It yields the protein CASSEAGTGGKSEAFF.

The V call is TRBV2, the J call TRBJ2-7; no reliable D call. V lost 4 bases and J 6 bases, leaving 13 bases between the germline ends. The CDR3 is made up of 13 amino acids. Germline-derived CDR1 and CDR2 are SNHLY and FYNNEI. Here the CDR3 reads CASSARLGSEQYF. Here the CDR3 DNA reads TGTGCCAGCAGTGCAAGACTTGGTTCCGAGCAGTACTTC.

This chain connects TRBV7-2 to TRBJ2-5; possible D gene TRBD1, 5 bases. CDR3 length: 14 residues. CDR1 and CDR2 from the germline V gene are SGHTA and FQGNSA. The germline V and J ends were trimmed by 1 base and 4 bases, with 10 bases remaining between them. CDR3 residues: CASSLDQGGETQYF. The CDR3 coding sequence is TGTGCCAGCAGCTTAGATCAGGGCGGAGAGACCCAGTACTTC.

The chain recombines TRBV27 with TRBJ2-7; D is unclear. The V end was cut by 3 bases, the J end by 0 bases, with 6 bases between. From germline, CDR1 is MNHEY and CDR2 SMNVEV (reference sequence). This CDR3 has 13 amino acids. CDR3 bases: TGTGCCAGCAGTTTCCACAGCTCCTACGAGCAGTACTTC. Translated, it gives CASSFHSSYEQYF.

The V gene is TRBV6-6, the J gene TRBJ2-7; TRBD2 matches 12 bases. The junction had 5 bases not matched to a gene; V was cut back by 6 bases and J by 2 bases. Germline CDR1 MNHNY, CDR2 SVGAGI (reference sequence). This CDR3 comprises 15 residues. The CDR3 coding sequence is TGTGCCAGCAGGGTGACTAGCGGGAGTACCTACGAGCAGTACTTC. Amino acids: CASRVTSGSTYEQYF.

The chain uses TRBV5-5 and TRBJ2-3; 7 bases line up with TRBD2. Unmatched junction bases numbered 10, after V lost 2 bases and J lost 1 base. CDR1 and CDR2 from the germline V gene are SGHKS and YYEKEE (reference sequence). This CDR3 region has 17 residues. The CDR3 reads CASSFLVLAGGTDTQYF. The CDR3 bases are TGTGCCAGCAGCTTCCTCGTCTTAGCGGGCGGCACAGATACGCAGTATTTT.